The present T cell receptor (beta chain) was sequenced within a study of memory CD4+ T cells and cytomegalovirus serostatus (dated by TCRdb to about 2019). In the study overall: The cohort comprised about 35 healthy Belgian adults, 9 CMV seropositive and some 25 CMV seronegative. To replicate a published TCR-based CMV serostatus classifier, the study sequenced CD4+ memory TCRbeta repertoires from a Belgian cohort whose cytomegalovirus serostatus was known.

Genomic DNA was extracted from sorted cells with the Quick-DNA Microprep Kit. Amplification of TCRbeta DNA was done with the immunoSEQ hsTCRbeta kit, following the protocol from the manufacturer. TCRbeta libraries were sequenced on an Illumina MiSeq instrument. The study's processing was this. Removing out-of-frame sequences left 2,204,828 distinct TCRbeta sequences, an average of around 67,000 per individual. Each individual was scored using the number of approximately 160 previously reported CMV-associated TCRbeta sequences that the individual carried and the total number of productive distinct TCRbeta sequences. A beta-binomial model was reimplemented in Python, and scikit-learn random forests with default parameters were trained on data from the US cohort. On the Belgian cohort, classifier performance was reported as the median AUC, along with percentile confidence intervals, across 10,000 bootstrap iterations. Sourced from immuneACCESS, this table was stored by TCRdb with only in-frame sequences that have V and J called. A share of the clones is absent; for the studies checked, an unresolved V gene accounts for under half, and the remainder has no known explanation. That table supplies the V and J calls and clone size; D and trimming were determined from the DNA. This sample holds tens of thousands of clones; 65% to 80% were observed only once. The top ten constitute around 5.2% of the sample.

Beyond this particular receptor, the publication reports: On the Belgian cohort, the classifier built on the original framework reached a median bootstrapped AUC of about 0.95, with a 95% CI of 0.76-1.00. CMV serostatus prediction reached a median bootstrapped AUC of roughly 0.95 with the original framework and 0.75 to 0.92 with a US-trained random forest. Only CD4+CD45RO+ memory cells were sequenced, in contrast to the original study, in which naive and memory CD4+ and CD8+ populations were covered. Results were interpreted as suggesting that the CMV-associated TCR signature is largely present in the CD4+ memory repertoire. Among the 160 or so previously reported CMV-associated TCRbeta sequences, about 71 showed up in the CD4+ memory repertoires, with each one found in between one and five individuals.

CDR1 and CDR2, per the germline V gene, are SGHDN and FVKESK. The CDR3, cysteine through phenylalanine, is 13 amino acids long. The sequence is cut down to CDR3 DNA, 39 bases in frame from base 1. A distance of 16 bases separates the germline ends of V and J, which lose 4 bases and 12 bases respectively. This clone was seen a few times. The target of this receptor is not known. The input lacks base qualities; no much larger clone sits a single base away. Single viable CD3+CD4+CD8-CD45RO+ cells were sorted as memory CD4+ T cells on a FACSAria II. CMV serostatus was determined using a Roche Elecsys assay that detects serum IgG against CMV pp150, pp28, p38 and p52. Once the samples were thawed, total CD4+ T cells were enriched through positive selection using CD4 magnetic microbeads. Samples originated from another study that specifically interrogated the CD4+ T cell memory repertoire. Peripheral blood mononuclear cells were isolated and cryopreserved according to standard operating procedures, and serum was kept at -80 degrees C. CD3-PerCP (BW264/56), CD4-APC (RPA-T4), CD45RO-PE (UCHT1) and CD8-Pacific Orange (3B5) antibodies were used for staining, and non-viable cells were excluded with Sytox blue.

The sequenced sample consisted of memory CD4+ T cells from blood. The source of this sequence is an adult in good health and CMV-seropositive. The sequence is built from TRBV14 and TRBJ2-4; D gene: possibly TRBD2, on 6 matching bases. Here is the DNA: TGTGCCAGCAGCCCTTTGGCGGGACGGGATCAGTACTTC. Translated, it reads CASSPLAGRDQYF.